This TCR beta chain emerged from a study of T-cell reconstitution after alpha-beta-depleted transplantation in children. This clonotype has more than one count but fewer than ten. For TCRbeta, the library was prepared with unique molecular identifiers. TCRdb re-called the PCR reads through MiXCR, storing one row per CDR3 protein. The sample gives over 150,000 distinct CDR3 sequences, 13% to 15% of which show up once; less than 15% is in the top ten. Deletions cut 7 bases from V and 3 bases from J, with 15 bases between. The CDR3 is 14 amino acids. Germline-derived CDR1 and CDR2 are SNHLY and FYNNEI. Sequenced here: PBMCs from the stem cell graft donor, sampled from the stem cell graft. This TCR derives from a human donor who donated a stem cell graft to a child with acute lymphoblastic leukemia. This chain uses TRBV2 with TRBJ1-2; D not certain. CDR3 in amino acids: CASTSWAWDYGYTF. The CDR3 region has the DNA TGTGCCAGCACCAGCTGGGCCTGGGACTATGGCTACACCTTC.